These T cell receptor beta chains were read from a single sample in a study of vaccination effects on CD4 cells after COVID-19. These TCRs' antigens remain unknown. Method: immunoSEQ multiplex PCR; TCRdb's copy keeps in-frame clones and lacks some. This table has approximately 31,000 clones, over 70% appearing once. The source was CD4+ T cells from PBMCs cultured without peptide, collected after COVID-19 vaccination. The receptors were gathered from a human donor who received a COVID-19 vaccine. The CDR3 runs from the conserved cysteine through the conserved F or W. D genes are given only for firm matches. Clone size is given for some rows only: seen once, a few or many times, or a class if the clone is expanded.

abundance,j_gene,v_gene,len,d_gene,CDR3aa,CDR3nt
.,TRBJ2-5,TRBV7-9,14,.,CASSSRQVQETQYF,TGTGCCAGCAGCTCACGACAGGTCCAAGAGACCCAGTACTTC
.,TRBJ1-3,TRBV3-1/TRBV3-2,13,.,CASSLISGNTIYF,TGTGCCAGCAGCCTTATTTCTGGAAACACCATATATTTT
few,TRBJ2-7,TRBV3-1/TRBV3-2,12,.,CASSQGPYEQYF,TGTGCCAGCAGCCAGGGCCCCTACGAGCAGTACTTC
.,TRBJ2-5,TRBV25-1,14,TRBD2,CASSVLAAGETQYF,TGTGCCAGCAGTGTACTAGCGGCCGGGGAGACCCAGTACTTC
.,TRBJ2-1,TRBV2,18,TRBD2,CASRPGTSGGAPWNEQFF,TGTGCCAGCAGGCCCGGGACTAGCGGGGGGGCCCCTTGGAATGAGCAGTTCTTC
.,TRBJ1-4,TRBV3-1/TRBV3-2,13,.,CASSLAGREKLFF,TGTGCCAGCAGCCTCGCGGGACGGGAAAAACTGTTTTTT
.,TRBJ1-2,TRBV9,16,.,CASSVGVGTFNYGYTF,TGTGCCAGCAGCGTAGGTGTAGGGACCTTCAACTATGGCTACACCTTC
.,TRBJ1-1,TRBV5-1,11,.,CASSADTEAFF,TGCGCCAGCAGCGCGGACACTGAAGCTTTCTTT
.,TRBJ2-5,TRBV14,18,TRBD2,CASSPSGLAGGRGETQYF,TGTGCCAGCAGCCCCTCCGGACTAGCGGGGGGCAGAGGGGAGACCCAGTACTTC
.,TRBJ1-6,TRBV7-8,15,.,CASRPSEGTFSPLHF,TGTGCCAGCAGACCCTCGGAGGGGACCTTTTCACCCCTCCACTTT
.,TRBJ1-2,TRBV10-3,13,.,CAIRRDGDYGYTF,TGTGCCATCAGGAGGGACGGCGACTATGGCTACACCTTC
.,TRBJ2-3,TRBV7-2,16,.,CASSLRLGLARDTQYF,TGTGCCAGCAGCCTCCGACTCGGCCTAGCTAGAGATACGCAGTATTTT
.,TRBJ1-5,TRBV27,15,.,CASSLLGNSNQPQHF,TGTGCCAGCAGTTTACTGGGTAATAGCAATCAGCCCCAGCATTTT
.,TRBJ1-3,TRBV10-3,16,TRBD1,CAISGPGQSSGNTIYF,TGTGCCATCAGTGGGCCGGGACAGTCCTCTGGAAACACCATATATTTT
.,TRBJ2-1,TRBV10-3,12,TRBD2,CASQGLAGEQFF,TGTGCCTCCCAGGGACTAGCGGGAGAGCAGTTCTTC
.,TRBJ1-5,TRBV10-3,15,.,CAISEMRQTNQPQHF,TGTGCCATCAGTGAAATGAGACAGACGAATCAGCCCCAGCATTTT
.,TRBJ2-1,TRBV18,13,.,CASSPRIGDEQFF,TGTGCCAGCTCACCACGTATAGGGGATGAGCAGTTCTTC
.,TRBJ1-2,TRBV7-9,17,TRBD1,CASSGGTGDSLNYGYTF,TGTGCCAGCAGCGGAGGGACAGGGGACTCCCTAAACTATGGCTACACCTTC
.,TRBJ2-1,TRBV28,13,.,CASSGGLYNEQFF,TGTGCCAGCAGCGGGGGACTCTACAATGAGCAGTTCTTC
.,TRBJ2-3,TRBV9,16,TRBD2,CASSVGNSGDTDTQYF,TGTGCCAGCAGCGTAGGAAATAGCGGGGATACAGATACGCAGTATTTT
.,TRBJ1-1,TRBV18,14,.,CASSSGGSNTEAFF,TGTGCCAGCTCCTCCGGAGGGTCGAACACTGAAGCTTTCTTT
once,TRBJ2-7,TRBV7-9,12,.,CASSLTGPEQYF,TGTGCCAGCAGCTTGACAGGCCCCGAGCAGTACTTC
.,TRBJ2-6,TRBV21-1,19,.,CASSNRPRPTVSGANVLTF,TGTGCCAGCAGCAATAGGCCGCGTCCGACGGTTTCTGGGGCCAACGTCCTGACTTTC
.,TRBJ2-1,TRBV2,16,.,CASSPLVAGATNEQFF,TGTGCCAGCAGTCCCCTCGTCGCGGGGGCCACCAATGAGCAGTTCTTC
.,TRBJ2-1,TRBV20-1,11,.,CSARDPNEQFF,TGCAGTGCTAGAGATCCGAATGAGCAGTTCTTC
.,TRBJ1-6,TRBV7-9,15,TRBD1,CASSLVGQVNSPLHF,TGTGCCAGCAGCTTAGTGGGACAGGTTAATTCACCCCTCCACTTT
few,TRBJ1-4,TRBV18,11,.,CASSLSEKLFF,TGTGCCAGCTCACTAAGTGAAAAACTGTTTTTT
.,TRBJ1-1,TRBV15,14,.,CATTADRLNTEAFF,TGTGCCACCACCGCGGACAGACTGAACACTGAAGCTTTCTTT
.,TRBJ2-7,TRBV7-3,12,.,CASSLDGGEQYF,TGTGCCAGCAGCTTAGACGGGGGCGAGCAGTACTTC
.,TRBJ1-2,TRBV2,16,.,CASSGTEIMLGYGYTF,TGTGCCAGCAGTGGGACAGAGATAATGTTAGGCTATGGCTACACCTTC
few,TRBJ1-5,TRBV6-2/TRBV6-3,14,TRBD1,CASSPTGANQPQHF,TGTGCCAGCAGCCCTACAGGGGCCAATCAGCCCCAGCATTTT
.,TRBJ2-5,TRBV7-3,13,TRBD1,CASSRTGKETQYF,TGTGCCAGCAGCCGGACAGGGAAAGAGACCCAGTACTTC
.,TRBJ1-1,TRBV4-3,15,.,CASSQVTEFNTEAFF,TGCGCCAGCAGCCAAGTAACAGAATTTAACACTGAAGCTTTCTTT
.,TRBJ2-1,TRBV28,15,TRBD2,CASSLWSLAGDEQFF,TGTGCCAGCAGTTTATGGTCCCTAGCGGGAGATGAGCAGTTCTTC
.,TRBJ2-2,TRBV27,16,TRBD2,CASSTSGAANTGELFF,TGTGCCAGCAGCACTAGCGGGGCCGCGAACACCGGGGAGCTGTTTTTT
.,TRBJ1-5,TRBV11-2,15,.,CASSFHTSLDQPQHF,TGTGCCAGCAGCTTTCACACTTCGTTAGATCAGCCCCAGCATTTT
.,TRBJ2-7,TRBV5-4,12,.,CASSLGTGEQYF,TGTGCCAGCAGCTTGGGTACTGGCGAGCAGTACTTC
few,TRBJ2-2,TRBV6-1,19,TRBD1,CASSGPGQGKIRNTGELFF,TGTGCCAGCAGTGGGCCGGGACAGGGGAAAATAAGGAACACCGGGGAGCTGTTTTTT
.,TRBJ1-1,TRBV9,14,.,CASSVETQNTEAFF,TGTGCCAGCAGCGTAGAGACACAGAACACTGAAGCTTTCTTT
.,TRBJ2-7,TRBV6-5,14,TRBD1,CASSPGQGRYEQYF,TGTGCCAGCAGTCCGGGACAGGGTAGGTACGAGCAGTACTTC
.,TRBJ1-1,TRBV3-1/TRBV3-2,14,.,CASSQDPGNTEAFF,TGTGCCAGCAGCCAAGATCCAGGGAACACTGAAGCTTTCTTT
few,TRBJ1-3,TRBV14,18,.,CASSQVRTVKTPGNTIYF,TGTGCCAGCAGCCAAGTTCGGACAGTCAAGACCCCGGGAAACACCATATATTTT
.,TRBJ1-5,TRBV6-1,16,.,CASSAPGTTSNQPQHF,TGTGCCAGCAGTGCCCCCGGGACAACGAGCAATCAGCCCCAGCATTTT
few,TRBJ2-3,TRBV29-1,14,.,CSVDFSTGTDTQYF,TGCAGCGTTGATTTCAGCACGGGGACAGATACGCAGTATTTT
.,TRBJ2-1,TRBV4-1,16,TRBD1,CASSSQGASSYNEQFF,TGCGCCAGCAGCTCCCAGGGGGCGAGCTCCTACAATGAGCAGTTCTTC
.,TRBJ1-2,TRBV6-5,14,TRBD1,CASSRVGTGEGYTF,TGTGCCAGCTCTCGGGTGGGGACAGGGGAAGGCTACACCTTC
.,TRBJ2-7,TRBV7-3,11,.,CASSLIREQYF,TGTGCCAGCAGCTTAATCCGGGAGCAGTACTTC
.,TRBJ1-1,TRBV28,15,.,CASSLIGRMNTEAFF,TGTGCCAGCAGTCTGATCGGACGGATGAACACTGAAGCTTTCTTT
once,TRBJ1-1,TRBV7-2,15,.,CASSLWTDLNTEAFF,TGTGCCAGCAGCCTATGGACAGATCTGAACACTGAAGCTTTCTTT
.,TRBJ1-2,TRBV6-6,11,.,CASSYGSGYTF,TGTGCCAGCAGTTACGGGAGCGGCTACACCTTC
.,TRBJ1-3,TRBV6-5,15,.,CASSYGILSGNTIYF,TGTGCCAGCAGTTACGGCATACTCTCTGGAAACACCATATATTTT
.,TRBJ2-4,TRBV5-8,12,TRBD2,CASSLGWGGQYF,TGTGCCAGCAGCCTGGGTTGGGGGGGTCAGTACTTC
once,TRBJ1-1,TRBV3-1/TRBV3-2,14,.,CASRSLKANTEAFF,TGTGCCAGCAGGTCCCTCAAAGCGAACACTGAAGCTTTCTTT
.,TRBJ1-5,TRBV7-2,13,.,CASSFQARQPQHF,TGTGCCAGCAGCTTTCAGGCCCGTCAGCCCCAGCATTTT
.,TRBJ1-1,TRBV4-3,16,.,CASSQEFGTANTEAFF,TGCGCCAGCAGCCAAGAGTTCGGGACGGCGAACACTGAAGCTTTCTTT
.,TRBJ2-1,TRBV5-1,19,TRBD2,CASSFGASGSTHDRNEQFF,TGCGCCAGCAGCTTCGGGGCTAGCGGGAGTACCCACGACCGCAATGAGCAGTTCTTC
few,TRBJ1-3,TRBV7-6,16,.,CASSLASGYSGNTIYF,TGTGCCAGCAGCTTGGCCTCCGGGTACTCTGGAAACACCATATATTTT
.,TRBJ2-7,TRBV2,15,.,CASRGEYSSHYEQYF,TGTGCCAGCAGGGGGGAATACTCATCCCACTACGAGCAGTACTTC
few,TRBJ1-6,TRBV7-9,11,.,CASSLDSPLHF,TGTGCCAGCAGCTTAGATTCACCCCTCCACTTT